The TCR beta chain under discussion was sequenced for a study of graft-versus-host responses after intestinal transplantation. The repertoire was sequenced with immunoSEQ multiplex PCR; TCRdb's copy has only in-frame clones and lacks some. The sample shows about 64,000 clones, roughly 92% of them seen only once. The V end lost 5 bases, the J end lost 2 bases, and 22 bases lay between the germline ends. Germline CDR1 and CDR2: MDHEN and SYDVKM. The length of the CDR3 is 18 residues. Sequencing used bone marrow, obtained around 730 days after intestinal transplantation. The receptor's source is a human patient who received an intestinal transplant, so some T cells may come from the graft donor. The J gene is TRBJ1-5, the V gene TRBV28; no clear D gene. The CDR3 loop is CASSPTSSFDWGNQPQHF. CDR3 in DNA: TGTGCCAGCAGTCCCACCTCCTCGTTCGACTGGGGCAATCAGCCCCAGCATTTT.